The present entry profiles one TCR beta chain with its context. This sample was taken from a study of cytomegalovirus exposure and HLA in healthy donors. Trimming removed 4 bases from V and 6 bases from J; junction bases left unmatched: 3. CDR1 is SGHRS and CDR2 is YFSETQ in the germline V gene. The CDR3 covers 12 residues. Researchers ran the PCR with 60 Vbeta and 13 Jbeta primers. TCRdb's table, derived via immunoSEQ multiplex PCR, lists solely in-frame clones and lacks some. The sample shows about 250,000 clones, roughly 85% of them seen only once. The origin of this receptor is a girl aged 2-10 years in good health and CMV-seronegative. Sequencing input: PBMCs. J is TRBJ2-7 and V is TRBV5-1; 8 nucleotides match TRBD1. CDR3 sequence (DNA): TGCGCCAGCAGCAGGACAGGGCCCGAGCAGTACTTC. Translated, it gives CASSRTGPEQYF.